The 31 T cell receptor beta chains below all came from one sample that was sequenced in a study of T cells in Graves' hyperthyroidism and ophthalmopathy. RNA transcripts provided the source from which TCR beta CDR3 regions were amplified. The primer set for the first-round RT-PCR of the TCR CDR3 was HTBI. Each CDR3 protein is one row after TCRdb ran MiXCR on the multiplex PCR reads. The data show roughly 93,000 distinct CDR3 sequences, with around 42% seen just once and 10% held by the top ten. The sequenced sample consisted of peripheral blood or thyroid tissue (not recorded which). These receptors were collected from a woman aged 25 to 39 with Graves' hyperthyroidism.

V is TRBV15 and J is TRBJ1-5; possible D gene TRBD1, 5 bases. In germline, CDR1 is LNHNV, CDR2 YYDKDF (reference sequence). Trimming shortened V by 3 bases and J by 4 bases, and 16 bases separated the two germline ends. This CDR3 has 16 amino acids. For the CDR3, the DNA is TGTGCCACCAGCAGTCTCGGGGGGGTTGGTAATCAGCCCCAGCATTTT. Amino acid sequence: CATSSLGGVGNQPQHF. The full variable domain, rest sourced from reference TRBV15 and TRBJ1-5, is DAMVIQNPRYQVTQFGKPVTLSCSQTLNHNVMYWYQQKSSQAPKLLFHYYDKDFNNEADTPDNFQSRRPNTSFCFLDIRSPGLGDTAMYLCATSSLGGVGNQPQHFGDGTRLSIL.

This clonotype has a count of ten or more. This chain joins TRBV12-3 or TRBV12-4 and TRBJ1-5, with a possible D match to TRBD1 (6 bases). Trimming took off 6 bases at V and 4 bases at J, with 16 bases between the two ends. This CDR3 contains 15 residues. CDR3 region: CASSPQGIRNQPQHF. The CDR3 DNA sequence: TGTGCCAGCAGCCCTCAGGGGATTCGGAATCAGCCCCAGCATTTT.

This clonotype was seen many times. The chain links TRBV19 to TRBJ1-5; no clear D. Trimming took 6 bases from V and 0 from J, leaving 9 bases between them. Germline CDR1 is LNHDA and CDR2 is SQIVND (reference sequence). The CDR3 sequence is 14 residues long. CDR3 loop: CASRRDYSNQPQHF. The CDR3 nucleotides read TGTGCCAGTAGGAGGGATTATAGCAATCAGCCCCAGCATTTT.

This clonotype was seen repeatedly, ten times or more. V gene TRBV15 combines with J gene TRBJ1-1, with D maybe TRBD1 (5 bases). CDR3 length equals 14 residues. The ends were cut back, 3 bases at V and 6 bases at J, with 14 bases in the middle. Germline lookup yields CDR1 LNHNV and CDR2 YYDKDF (reference sequence). For the CDR3, the DNA is TGTGCCACCAGCAGGGGCTCAGGGTTCGCTGAAGCTTTCTTT. Its translation is CATSRGSGFAEAFF.

Concerning this clonotype itself: A clone one base away is much larger, so this may be a read error. The rearrangement uses TRBV12-3 or TRBV12-4 and TRBJ1-3, with TRBD1 matching 9 bases. The CDR3 has 14 residues. The CDR3 loop reads CASSWPGQGNTMYF. Here the CDR3 DNA reads TGTGCCAGCAGTTGGCCGGGACAGGGAAACACCATGTATTTT.

This clonotype was detected many times. The rearrangement links TRBV28 to TRBJ2-5, with D tentatively TRBD1 (6 bases). V was pared by 5 bases and J by 0 bases, with 13 bases between. CDR1 and CDR2 (germline): MDHEN, SYDVKM. The CDR3 covers 15 residues. The CDR3 DNA sequence: TGTGCCAGCAGTCGGGACACCTTCGACCAAGAGACCCAGTACTTC. Its protein is CASSRDTFDQETQYF.

This sequence joins TRBV15 and TRBJ2-2; TRBD2 matches at 13 bases. J gave up 7 bases and V 3 bases, and 8 bases lay outside the gene matches. Germline CDR1 reads LNHNV; CDR2 reads YYDKDF (reference sequence). This CDR3 has 17 residues. The CDR3 DNA reads as TGTGCCACCAGCAGGGGGACTAGCGGGATCGGGTACGGGGAGCTGTTTTTT. This encodes CATSRGTSGIGYGELFF.

This rearrangement joins TRBV12-3 or TRBV12-4 to TRBJ2-7; the match to TRBD1 covers 9 bases. J was trimmed by 2 bases and V by 6 bases; bases with no gene match: 5. The CDR3 runs to 14 residues. The DNA for the CDR3 is TGTGCCAGCAGCCCGGGACAGGGAACCTACGAGCAGTACTTC. Residues: CASSPGQGTYEQYF.

This clonotype was observed many times. The chain joins TRBV3-1 to TRBJ1-4, with a possible D match to TRBD1 (5 bases). The V end lost 3 bases, the J end lost 7 bases, and 12 bases lay between the germline ends. This CDR3 has 14 residues. The germline V gene has CDR1 LGHDT and CDR2 YNNKEL (reference sequence). DNA of the CDR3: TGTGCCAGCAGCCACGGGGGGTTGGGTGAAAAACTGTTTTTT. This gives the protein CASSHGGLGEKLFF. The variable domain in full, completed from reference TRBV3-1 and TRBJ1-4, reads DTAVSQTPKYLVTQMGNDKSIKCEQNLGHDTMYWYKQDSKKFLKIMFSYNNKELIINETVPNRFSPKSPDKAHLNLHINSLELGDSAVYFCASSHGGLGEKLFFGSGTQLSVL.

This clonotype was seen many times. V is TRBV7-8 and J is TRBJ1-2, with 7 bases lining up with TRBD1. The CDR3 is made up of 14 amino acids. Trimming took 2 bases from V and 3 from J; bases not matched to a gene: 3. Germline CDR1 reads SGHVS; CDR2 reads FQNEAQ. The CDR3 is CASSLFTGDYGYTF. The CDR3 region has the DNA TGTGCCAGCAGCTTATTCACAGGGGACTATGGCTACACCTTC.

This clonotype showed up many times. The rearrangement uses TRBV20-1 and TRBJ1-2; D is undetermined. The CDR3 has 10 amino acids. Between the trimmed V and J ends, which lost 7 bases and 8 bases, there was a span of 11 bases. CDR1 is DFQATT and CDR2 is SNEGSKA in the germline V gene (reference sequence). The CDR3 DNA follows: TGCAGTGTAGGAATCAACGGCTACACCTTC. Translation gives CSVGINGYTF.

V and J are TRBV7-3 and TRBJ2-7; 10 bases are a match to TRBD2. The CDR3 contains 16 residues. CDR1 is SGHTA and CDR2 is FQGTGA in the germline V gene. Germline trimming cut 2 bases from V and 0 bases from J; bases unmatched to any gene: 4. CDR3 bases: TGTGCCAGCAGCTTAGTGCCTAGCGGGAGCTCCTACGAGCAGTACTTC. This gives the protein CASSLVPSGSSYEQYF.

This clonotype came up many times. The CDR3, as DNA: TGCAGCGTTGCAGAGAGCGAGCAGTACTTC. This encodes CSVAESEQYF. This chain joins TRBV29-1 and TRBJ2-7; D is undetermined. The germline V gene has CDR1 SQVTM and CDR2 ANQGSEA. The CDR3 length is 10 residues. V was pared by 4 bases and J by 6 bases, with 7 bases between.

This clonotype was seen repeatedly, ten times or more. The chain couples TRBV2 to TRBJ2-5; 7 bases are shared with TRBD2. Looked up from germline, CDR1 is SNHLY and CDR2 is FYNNEI. The junction had 6 bases not matched to a gene; V was cut back by 11 bases and J by 0 bases. CDR3 length: 13 amino acids. In nucleotides, the CDR3 is TGTGCCGGAAGCGGGATGTACCAAGAGACCCAGTACTTC. Translating gives CAGSGMYQETQYF.

In its sample, this clonotype was seen many times. CDR3 amino acids: CSTAAQETQYF. In DNA, the CDR3 is TGCAGTACAGCGGCCCAAGAGACCCAGTACTTC. The genes are TRBV20-1 and TRBJ2-5; D is possibly TRBD2 (5 bases). The CDR3 is 11 residues long. The ends were cut back, 8 bases at V and 1 base at J, with 8 bases in the middle. Per germline, CDR1 DFQATT and CDR2 SNEGSKA (reference sequence).

This clonotype was seen only a few times. The rearrangement links TRBV20-1 to TRBJ2-4; D unclear. The germline gives CDR1 DFQATT, CDR2 SNEGSKA (reference sequence). The CDR3 length is 12 residues. CDR3 sequence reads: CSASPTDNIQYF. The CDR3 coding sequence is TGCAGCGCCTCGCCCACGGACAACATTCAGTACTTC.

At least ten counts were recorded for this clonotype. The chain combines TRBV6-1 with TRBJ2-7, with 7 bases matching TRBD2. The V gene end was trimmed by 6 bases and the J gene end by 4 bases; junction bases not matched to a gene: 9. This CDR3 is built from 14 residues. In germline, CDR1 is MNHNS, CDR2 SASEGT. The CDR3 protein is CASRTGGDSYEQYF. CDR3 DNA sequence: TGTGCCAGCAGGACGGGGGGTGATTCTTACGAGCAGTACTTC.

In the case of this clonotype: A much larger clone lies a single base off, so this may be a read error. V usage is TRBV6-5 and J usage is TRBJ1-4; D is uncertain. The CDR3 runs to 16 residues. Germline CDR1 MNHEY, CDR2 SVGAGI. CDR3 DNA sequence: TGTGCCAGCAGTTACCGAAGACAACCAGTGGGTGAAGAACTGTTTTTT. Translation: CASSYRRQPVGEELFF.

This clonotype was seen many times. The V call is TRBV6-6, the J call TRBJ2-7; either TRBD1 or TRBD2 may supply D (5 bases each). Per the germline V gene, CDR1 is MNHNY and CDR2 is SVGAGI (reference sequence). V was clipped by 8 bases and J by 3 bases, with 14 bases between them. The CDR3 is 13 amino acids. The CDR3 protein is CASRSGADYEQYF. CDR3 nucleotides: TGTGCCAGCCGTTCCGGGGCGGACTACGAGCAGTACTTC.

This clonotype was picked up many times. The chain carries TRBV14 and TRBJ1-2, with D hard to call. Germline assignment: CDR1 SGHDN and CDR2 FVKESK. This CDR3 has 13 amino acids. The V end was cut by 1 base, the J end by 2 bases, with 5 bases between. CDR3 protein: CASSQGPNYGYTF. For the CDR3, the DNA is TGTGCCAGCAGCCAAGGGCCGAACTATGGCTACACCTTC.

This clonotype has a count of ten or more. This chain uses TRBV5-1 with TRBJ2-2; D ambiguous. The CDR3 spans 14 residues. The V end lost 4 bases, the J end lost 11 bases, and 18 bases lay between the germline ends. Germline V lookup: CDR1 SGHRS, CDR2 YFSETQ. In DNA form, the CDR3 reads TGCGCCAGCAGCCCCCTCCCTTCGCCAAATGAGCTGTTTTTT. Translated: CASSPLPSPNELFF.

This clonotype occurred many times. The junction departs from the called germline gene at one end, perhaps through a read error. This chain connects TRBV5-1 to TRBJ2-7; D may match TRBD1 or TRBD2 (5 bases each). The germline CDR1 and CDR2 sequences are SGHRS and YFSETQ. The length of the CDR3 is 14 residues. The CDR3 spells CASSSGTTSSEQYF. In DNA form, the CDR3 reads TGCGCCAGCAGCTCCGGGACGACATCCTCCGAGCAGTACTTC.

The CDR3 region is CASSPWSGSTCEQYF. Written as DNA, the CDR3 is TGCGCCAGCAGCCCCTGGTCAGGCTCTACCTGCGAGCAGTACTTC. The V and J genes are TRBV5-1 and TRBJ2-7; D ambiguous. CDR3 size: 15 residues. CDR1 is SGHRS, CDR2 YFSETQ, per germline. Between the trimmed V and J ends, which lost 4 bases and 6 bases, there was a span of 20 bases.

This clonotype was seen ten or more times. V usage is TRBV7-9 and J usage is TRBJ1-4; D may be TRBD1 (6 bases). Germline V gene lookup returns CDR1 SEHNR and CDR2 FQNEAQ (reference sequence). V gave up 7 bases and J gave up 4 bases, with 16 bases separating them. The CDR3 totals 15 residues. CDR3 in amino acids: CASTPRGGLNEKLFF. CDR3 bases: TGTGCCAGCACCCCCCGCGGGGGGCTTAATGAAAAACTGTTTTTT.

The chain is built from TRBV10-3 and TRBJ1-1, with TRBD1 identical over 10 bases. Germline V lookup: CDR1 ENHRY, CDR2 SYGVKD. This CDR3 comprises 15 residues. Trimming took 6 bases from V and 4 from J; bases not matched to a gene: 8. The CDR3 region is CAISAGQGLGTEAFF. The DNA of the CDR3 is TGTGCCATCAGCGCGGGACAGGGGTTGGGCACTGAAGCTTTCTTT.

This chain uses TRBV2 with TRBJ1-1; 9 bases map to TRBD1. Germline-derived CDR1 and CDR2 are SNHLY and FYNNEI. Trimming at V came to 6 bases and at J to 2 bases, leaving 7 bases not matched to a gene. The CDR3 contains 15 residues. DNA of the CDR3: TGTGCCAGCAGCGACCCGGGACAGGGAAACACTGAAGCTTTCTTT. Its protein is CASSDPGQGNTEAFF.

CDR3 loop: CASSPPPGQSNQPQHF. In DNA form, the CDR3 reads TGTGCCAGCAGCCCCCCCCCGGGACAGTCCAATCAGCCCCAGCATTTT. The chain joins TRBV7-9 to TRBJ1-5; 7 bases align to TRBD1. J gave up 3 bases and V 5 bases, and 10 bases lay outside the gene matches. Per the germline V gene, CDR1 is SEHNR and CDR2 is FQNEAQ (reference sequence). The CDR3 is 16 residues long.

The chain combines TRBV5-1 with TRBJ1-1; the D gene is possibly TRBD1 (5 bases). The germline CDR1 and CDR2 sequences are SGHRS and YFSETQ. This CDR3 has 15 residues. V was clipped by 0 bases and J by 2 bases, with 11 bases between them. CDR3 sequence reads: CASSLAGDGNTEAFF. DNA for the CDR3: TGCGCCAGCAGCTTGGCGGGGGACGGTAACACTGAAGCTTTCTTT.

This clonotype was detected many times. The V and J genes are TRBV3-1 and TRBJ2-7; D ambiguous. CDR3 length equals 13 residues. Germline CDR1 LGHDT, CDR2 YNNKEL (reference sequence). The V end lost 0 bases, the J end lost 9 bases, and 12 bases lay between the germline ends. In nucleotides, the CDR3 is TGTGCCAGCAGCCAAGATAGGCACCTACTGCAGTACTTC. Translating it yields CASSQDRHLLQYF.

This clonotype was seen repeatedly, ten times or more. For the CDR3, the DNA is TGTGCCAGCAGTCCTCGGCAGGCGCAGTATTTT. This gives the protein CASSPRQAQYF. The rearrangement links TRBV11-2 to TRBJ2-3; D is unresolved. Between the trimmed V and J ends, which lost 6 bases and 10 bases, there was a span of 11 bases. This CDR3 region has 11 residues. Germline lookup yields CDR1 SGHAT and CDR2 FQNNGV.

This clonotype was seen repeatedly, ten times or more. This chain links TRBV5-1 with TRBJ2-6; 7 positions agree with TRBD2. The CDR3 is 16 amino acids. Germline V gene data show CDR1 as SGHRS and CDR2 as YFSETQ. The V segment lost 1 base and the J segment 2 bases; nucleotides outside the gene matches: 3. The CDR3 DNA is TGCGCCAGCAGCTTGTTCGCGGGAGCTGGGGCCAACGTCCTGACTTTC. This translates into CASSLFAGAGANVLTF.